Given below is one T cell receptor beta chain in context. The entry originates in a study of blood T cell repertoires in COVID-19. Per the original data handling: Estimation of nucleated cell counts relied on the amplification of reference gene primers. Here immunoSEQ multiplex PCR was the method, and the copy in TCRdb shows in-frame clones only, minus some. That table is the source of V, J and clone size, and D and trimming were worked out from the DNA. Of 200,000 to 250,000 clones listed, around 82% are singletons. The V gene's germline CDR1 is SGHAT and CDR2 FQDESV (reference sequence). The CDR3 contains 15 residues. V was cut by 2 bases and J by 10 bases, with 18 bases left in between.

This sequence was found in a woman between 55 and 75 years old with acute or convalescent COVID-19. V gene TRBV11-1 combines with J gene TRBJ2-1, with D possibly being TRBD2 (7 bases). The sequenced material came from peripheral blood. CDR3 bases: TGTGCCAGCAGCTTATTGTGGGGGGGCGATGGGGAGCAGTTCTTC. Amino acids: CASSLLWGGDGEQFF.